In its sample, the clone carrying this TCR beta chain was seen a few times. Its antigen is currently unknown. Several immunoSEQ 96-well plates shared each subset's DNA, each plate a replicate. Produced via immunoSEQ multiplex PCR; TCRdb's table is partial and in-frame only. The sample carries about 120,000 clones, under 70% recorded once. This sample was included in a study of shared clonotypes between healthy human individuals. Notes on the study in general: Researchers found naive subsets generally carried larger estimated richness than memory subsets.

With 5 bases removed from V and 3 bases from J, the gap between germline ends came to 11 bases. Germline lookup yields CDR1 SGHAT and CDR2 FQNNGV. This CDR3 is built from 13 residues. Sequenced material: memory CD8+ T cells sorted from blood. Documented subset: CD45RO+ cells pooled with CCR7-negative TemRA cells. The chain carries TRBV11-2 and TRBJ2-7, with TRBD2 as a possible D gene (5 bases). This TCR was recovered from a woman aged 25-40 years in good health. The CDR3 bases are TGTGCCAGCAGCCGGGGATCGAACTACGAGCAGTACTTC. It translates to CASSRGSNYEQYF.